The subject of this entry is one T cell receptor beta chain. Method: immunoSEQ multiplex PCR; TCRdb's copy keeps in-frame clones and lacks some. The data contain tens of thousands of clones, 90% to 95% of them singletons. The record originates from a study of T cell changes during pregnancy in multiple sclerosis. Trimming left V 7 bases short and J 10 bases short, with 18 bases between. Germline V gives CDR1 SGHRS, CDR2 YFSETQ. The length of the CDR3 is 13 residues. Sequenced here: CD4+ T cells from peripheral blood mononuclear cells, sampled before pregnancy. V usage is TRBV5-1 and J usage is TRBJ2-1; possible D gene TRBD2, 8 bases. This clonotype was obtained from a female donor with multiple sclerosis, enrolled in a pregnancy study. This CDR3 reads CASQTGTSREQFF. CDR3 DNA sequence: TGCGCCAGCCAGACAGGGACTAGTAGAGAGCAGTTCTTC.